This T cell receptor (beta chain) originates from a study of blood T cell repertoires in COVID-19. Study-level background: Both acute and convalescent COVID-19 samples were obtained from the United States, Italy and Spain. From T cells, B-cell-depleted T cells, or PBMCs came the material, which was cDNA or gDNA.

Original processing notes: By means of reference gene primer amplification, nucleated cell counts were estimated. Libraries were prepared by immunoSEQ multiplex PCR; TCRdb keeps only in-frame clonotypes and omits some of them. The V and J calls and clone size are taken from that table; D and trimming were inferred from the DNA. The table shows 110,000 to 150,000 clones, with 65% to 90% occurring only once. CDR3 length: 15 amino acids. Germline V CDR1 and CDR2: MNHEY, SMNVEV (reference sequence). V was pared by 5 bases and J by 1 base, with 5 bases of the junction left unmatched. The clonotype originates from a human donor in a cohort sampled during active COVID-19. V is TRBV27 and J is TRBJ1-1, with 9 bases lining up with TRBD1. Sequencing was performed on peripheral blood. The CDR3 sequence: CASSNPGQGNTEAFF. The CDR3 DNA sequence: TGTGCCAGCAGTAATCCGGGACAGGGGAACACTGAAGCTTTCTTT.